This T cell receptor (beta chain) was retrieved from a study of T cell repertoires in cytomegalovirus infection (dated by TCRdb to between 2017 and 2020). For the study in its entirety: Peptide stimulations targeted recently identified HLA-C-restricted CMV epitopes, whose presentation resists viral immunomodulation, together with well-studied HLA-B-restricted epitopes. Donor HLA type was relevant to the analysis, because carriage of CMV infection together with the matching HLA type was indicated by public TCR beta signatures. Broader findings and caveats from the paper: Carriers of CMV infection plus the relevant HLA type were discriminated by the cumulative frequency of public TCR beta family members in the study cohort and in an independent approximately 400-donor cohort. In the ex vivo response, HLA-C-restricted CMV-specific TCR beta clonotypes were dominant, and in two of eight donors the single most frequent clonotype came from this HLA-C-restricted group.

Regarding this clonotype: The antigen it recognizes is unknown. No much larger clone is present one base from it, and per-base qualities are unavailable.

Sample treatment or condition, as interpreted from the label and publication: in vitro stimulation with specific CMV peptide epitopes to enrich CMV-specific T cells. The sample was run on an Illumina HiSeq 1500. TCRdb passed the public sequencing reads through fastp at Q25 and MiXCR, retaining productive beta sequences. Entries that share a CDR3 protein sequence are merged under the most common genes and DNA. The sample yields hundreds of thousands of distinct CDR3 sequences; about 30% were counted once. The leading ten clones occupy over 15% of the sample. The cysteine opens and the phenylalanine closes a CDR3 of 14 amino acids. Only the CDR3 region is kept as DNA, spanning 42 bases read in frame from base 1. A distance of 14 bases separates the germline ends of V and J, which lose 2 bases and 6 bases respectively. CDR1 and CDR2 are read off the germline V gene as WSHSY and SAAADI.

Sequences were derived from cultured PBMCs, sampled from culture after CMV antigen stimulation. This TCR was sampled from a human donor in good health (CMV status not recorded). Some clones in this sample may be carry-over from other donors' samples. The sequence is built from TRBV10-2 and TRBJ2-7; the D gene is perhaps TRBD1, from 5 matching bases. The bases read TGCGCCAGCAGTGAGATTGCAGGGTCGTCCGAGCAGTACTTC. Its protein product is CASSEIAGSSEQYF.